The present T cell receptor (beta chain) was sequenced within a study of CD8 T cells in Susac syndrome. Study outcomes and limitations: The CD4+ T cell repertoires that were profiled in Susac syndrome showed no clonal expansion.

After extraction with the RNeasy kit, roughly 0.5 to 1 ug of the RNA was reverse transcribed using random hexamers. An immunoSEQ multiplex PCR generated amplified TCR beta CDR3 products spanning 54 Vbeta and 13 Jbeta. TCRdb ran MiXCR on the immunoSEQ multiplex PCR reads and lists one entry per CDR3 protein. Here the sample spans approximately 190,000 distinct CDR3 sequences, approximately 94% being singletons. About this clonotype: No antigen is known for it.

The CDR3 runs 14 residues. CDR1 and CDR2 (germline): KGHSH, LQKENI. Trimming stripped 1 base from V and 2 bases from J, with 9 bases between. This clonotype was obtained from a human donor with Susac syndrome. The chain recombines TRBV18 with TRBJ2-7; D is undetermined. Sequenced input: CD4+ T cells from PBMCs. CDR3 loop: CASSPQSTTYEQYF. CDR3 nucleotide sequence: TGTGCCAGCTCACCACAGTCCACTACCTACGAGCAGTACTTC.